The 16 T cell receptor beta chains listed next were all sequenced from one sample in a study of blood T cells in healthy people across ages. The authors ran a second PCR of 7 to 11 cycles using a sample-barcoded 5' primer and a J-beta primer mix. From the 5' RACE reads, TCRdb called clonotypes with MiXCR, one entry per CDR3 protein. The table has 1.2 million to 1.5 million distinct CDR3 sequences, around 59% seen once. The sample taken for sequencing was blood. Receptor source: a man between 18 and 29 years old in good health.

Here the CDR3 reads CASRRDRDSEQFF. The CDR3 DNA reads TGCGCCAGCAGGCGGGACAGGGATTCTGAGCAGTTCTTC. The rearrangement links TRBV5-1 to TRBJ2-1, with TRBD1 matching 9 bases. CDR1 is SGHRS and CDR2 is YFSETQ in the germline V gene. The CDR3 length is 13 residues. The J segment lost 9 bases and the V segment lost 5 bases, leaving 6 bases of the junction unmatched.

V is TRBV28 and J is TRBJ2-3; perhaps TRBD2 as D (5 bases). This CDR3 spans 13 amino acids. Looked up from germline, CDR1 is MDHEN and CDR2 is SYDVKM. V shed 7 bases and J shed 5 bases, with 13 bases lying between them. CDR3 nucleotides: TGTGCCAGCAACCCTCCAGAGGGAGATACGCAGTATTTT. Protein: CASNPPEGDTQYF.

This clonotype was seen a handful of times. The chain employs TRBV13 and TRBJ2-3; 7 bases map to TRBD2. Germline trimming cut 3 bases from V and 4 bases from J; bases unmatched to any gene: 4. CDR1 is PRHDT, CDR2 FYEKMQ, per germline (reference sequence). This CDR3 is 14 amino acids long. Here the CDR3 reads CASSFKRDPDTQYF. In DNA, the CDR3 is TGTGCCAGCAGCTTTAAGCGGGACCCAGATACGCAGTATTTT.

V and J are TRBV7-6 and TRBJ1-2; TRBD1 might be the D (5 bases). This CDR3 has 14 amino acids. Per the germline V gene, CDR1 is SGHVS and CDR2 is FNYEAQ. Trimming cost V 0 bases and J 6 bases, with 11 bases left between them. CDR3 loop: CASSLAGDPDGYTF. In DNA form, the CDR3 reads TGTGCCAGCAGCTTAGCCGGGGACCCGGATGGCTACACCTTC.

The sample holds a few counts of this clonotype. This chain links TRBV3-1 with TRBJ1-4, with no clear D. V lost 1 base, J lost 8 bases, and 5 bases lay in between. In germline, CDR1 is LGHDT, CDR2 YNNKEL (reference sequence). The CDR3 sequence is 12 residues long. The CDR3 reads CASSQGREKLFF. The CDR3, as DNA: TGTGCCAGCAGCCAAGGGCGGGAAAAACTGTTTTTT.

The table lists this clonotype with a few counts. As DNA, the CDR3 is TGTGCCAGCAGCCAAGCGACTCGTGGCGAGCAGTACTTC. This codes for CASSQATRGEQYF. The rearrangement uses TRBV3-1 and TRBJ2-7; D uncertain. The germline gives CDR1 LGHDT, CDR2 YNNKEL (reference sequence). The CDR3 runs 13 residues. Trimming stripped 1 base from V and 6 bases from J, with 10 bases between.

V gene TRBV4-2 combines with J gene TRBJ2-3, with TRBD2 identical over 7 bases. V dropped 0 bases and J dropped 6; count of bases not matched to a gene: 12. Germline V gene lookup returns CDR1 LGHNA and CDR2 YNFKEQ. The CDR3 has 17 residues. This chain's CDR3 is CASSQENTAGVSDTQYF. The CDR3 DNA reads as TGTGCCAGCAGCCAAGAGAACACGGCGGGGGTTTCGGATACGCAGTATTTT.

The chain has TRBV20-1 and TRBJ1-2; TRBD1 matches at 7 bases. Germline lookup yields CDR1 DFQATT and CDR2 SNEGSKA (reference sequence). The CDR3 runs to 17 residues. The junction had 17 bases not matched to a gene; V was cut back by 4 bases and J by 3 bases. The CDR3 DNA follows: TGCAGTGCTACAAACCAAAAACTGACAGGGTTGGACTATGGCTACACCTTC. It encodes CSATNQKLTGLDYGYTF.

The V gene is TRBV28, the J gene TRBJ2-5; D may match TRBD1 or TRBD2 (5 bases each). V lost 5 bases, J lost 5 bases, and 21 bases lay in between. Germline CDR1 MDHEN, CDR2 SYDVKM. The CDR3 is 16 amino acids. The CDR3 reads CASSPRSRGREETQYF. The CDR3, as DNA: TGTGCCAGCAGTCCCCGGTCAAGGGGTAGGGAGGAGACCCAGTACTTC.

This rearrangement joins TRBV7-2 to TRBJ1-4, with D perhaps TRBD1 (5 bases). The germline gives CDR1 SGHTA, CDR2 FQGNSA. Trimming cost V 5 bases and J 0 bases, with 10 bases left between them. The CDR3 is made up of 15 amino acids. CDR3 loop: CASSPDRATNEKLFF. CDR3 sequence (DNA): TGTGCCAGCAGCCCCGACAGAGCAACTAATGAAAAACTGTTTTTT.

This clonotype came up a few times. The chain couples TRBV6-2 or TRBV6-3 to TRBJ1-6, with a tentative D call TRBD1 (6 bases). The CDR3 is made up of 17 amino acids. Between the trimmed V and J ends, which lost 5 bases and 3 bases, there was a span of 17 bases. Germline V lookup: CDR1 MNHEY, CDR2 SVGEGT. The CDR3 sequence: CASSRVTTGRYNSPLHF. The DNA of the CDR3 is TGTGCCAGCAGTCGAGTTACGACAGGACGCTATAATTCACCCCTCCACTTT.

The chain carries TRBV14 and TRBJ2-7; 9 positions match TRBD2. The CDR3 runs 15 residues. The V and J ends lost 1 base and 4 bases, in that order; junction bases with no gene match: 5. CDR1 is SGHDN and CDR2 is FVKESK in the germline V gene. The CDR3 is CASSQAAGGLYEQYF. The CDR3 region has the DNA TGTGCCAGCAGCCAAGCAGCGGGGGGCCTTTACGAGCAGTACTTC.

The CDR3 DNA sequence: TGTGCCAGCAGCGTAAACAGGGGGCCGTATACGCAGTATTTT. As protein: CASSVNRGPYTQYF. The chain has TRBV11-2 and TRBJ2-3; 9 positions agree with TRBD1. From germline, CDR1 is SGHAT and CDR2 FQNNGV. V lost 5 bases, J lost 7 bases, and 7 bases stayed unmatched. The CDR3 is 14 residues long.

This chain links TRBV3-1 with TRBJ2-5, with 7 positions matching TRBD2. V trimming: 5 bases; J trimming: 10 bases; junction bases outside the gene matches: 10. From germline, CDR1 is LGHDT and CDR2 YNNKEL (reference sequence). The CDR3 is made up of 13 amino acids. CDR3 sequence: CASSYTSAPGQYF. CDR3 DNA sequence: TGTGCCAGCAGCTATACTAGCGCCCCAGGCCAGTACTTC.

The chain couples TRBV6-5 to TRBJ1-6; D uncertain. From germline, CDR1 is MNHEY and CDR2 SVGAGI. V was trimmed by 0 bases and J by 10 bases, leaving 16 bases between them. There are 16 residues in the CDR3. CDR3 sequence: CASSYSVSQVGSPLHF. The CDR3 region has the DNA TGTGCCAGCAGTTACTCAGTCTCCCAGGTTGGCTCACCCCTCCACTTT.

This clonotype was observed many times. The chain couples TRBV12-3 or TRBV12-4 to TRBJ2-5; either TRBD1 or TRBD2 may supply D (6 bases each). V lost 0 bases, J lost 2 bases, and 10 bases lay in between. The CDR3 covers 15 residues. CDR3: CASSLAGGGQETQYF. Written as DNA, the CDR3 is TGTGCCAGCAGTTTAGCCGGGGGCGGGCAAGAGACCCAGTACTTC.